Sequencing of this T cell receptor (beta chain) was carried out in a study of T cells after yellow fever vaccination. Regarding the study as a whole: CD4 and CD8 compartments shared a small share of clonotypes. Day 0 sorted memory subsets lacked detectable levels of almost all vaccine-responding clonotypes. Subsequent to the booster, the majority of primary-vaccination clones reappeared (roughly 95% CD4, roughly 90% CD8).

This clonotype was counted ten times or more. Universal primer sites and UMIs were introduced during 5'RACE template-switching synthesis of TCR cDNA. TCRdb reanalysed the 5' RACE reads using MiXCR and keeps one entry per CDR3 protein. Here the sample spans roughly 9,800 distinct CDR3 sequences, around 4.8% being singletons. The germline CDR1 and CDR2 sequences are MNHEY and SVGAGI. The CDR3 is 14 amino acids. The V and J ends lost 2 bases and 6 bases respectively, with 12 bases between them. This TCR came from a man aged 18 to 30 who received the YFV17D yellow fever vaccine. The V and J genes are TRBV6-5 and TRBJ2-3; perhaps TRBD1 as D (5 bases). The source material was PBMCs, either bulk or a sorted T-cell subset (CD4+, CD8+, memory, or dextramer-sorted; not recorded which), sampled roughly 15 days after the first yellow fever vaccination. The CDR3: CASSYGSPGDTQYF. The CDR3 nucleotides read TGTGCCAGCAGTTACGGTTCCCCAGGGGATACGCAGTATTTT.